These T cell receptor beta chains were read from a single sample in a study of T cell responses to AZD1222 COVID-19 vaccine. Method: immunoSEQ multiplex PCR; TCRdb's copy keeps in-frame clones and lacks some. With about 140,000 clones in the sample, the ten largest clones hold around 2.4%. The material sequenced was peripheral blood. These TCRs come from an adult in good health. Each CDR3 is given with its conserved first and last residue. The D gene is left open where the match is weak.

J gene	D gene	V gene	CDR3 protein	CDR3 DNA
TRBJ1-5	NA	TRBV28	CASSLVRGNQPQHF	TGTGCCAGCAGTTTAGTTAGGGGTAATCAGCCCCAGCATTTT
TRBJ1-5	TRBD1	TRBV4-1	CASSPGTGNQPQHF	TGCGCCAGCAGCCCAGGGACAGGCAATCAGCCCCAGCATTTT
TRBJ1-4	TRBD1	TRBV4-3	CASSQDRDSWEKLFF	TGCGCCAGCAGCCAAGACCGGGACAGTTGGGAAAAACTGTTTTTT
TRBJ1-2	NA	TRBV25-1	CASSKDSGPDNGYTF	TGTGCCAGCAGTAAAGACTCGGGACCCGACAATGGCTACACCTTC
TRBJ2-5	NA	TRBV27	CASSSSRGETQYF	TGTGCCAGCAGTTCCTCACGCGGGGAGACCCAGTACTTC
TRBJ2-7	NA	TRBV30	CAWSSISYEQYF	TGTGCCTGGAGCTCAATATCCTACGAGCAGTACTTC
TRBJ1-5	NA	TRBV11-2	CASSLTGEGNQPQHF	TGTGCCAGCAGCCTGACAGGAGAAGGCAATCAGCCCCAGCATTTT
TRBJ1-2	NA	TRBV5-1	CASSLGLYNYGYTF	TGCGCCAGCAGCTTGGGTCTGTATAACTATGGCTACACCTTC
TRBJ2-2	TRBD2	TRBV5-1	CASSLTVLAGEAGELFF	TGCGCCAGCAGCCTCACAGTACTAGCGGGGGAGGCCGGGGAGCTGTTTTTT
TRBJ2-1	NA	TRBV4-3	CASSQGPYNEQFF	TGCGCCAGCAGCCAAGGTCCATACAATGAGCAGTTCTTC
TRBJ1-1	NA	TRBV7-8	CASSLGLEGTNTEAFF	TGTGCCAGCAGCTTAGGGTTAGAGGGAACCAACACTGAAGCTTTCTTT
TRBJ1-6	NA	TRBV11-2	CASTPSGGNSPLHF	TGTGCCAGCACCCCCTCGGGCGGGAATTCACCCCTCCACTTT
TRBJ2-7	NA	TRBV7-8	CASSWRTGSHEQYF	TGTGCCAGCAGCTGGCGGACTGGTTCGCACGAGCAGTACTTC
TRBJ2-3	TRBD1	TRBV3-1/TRBV3-2	CASSLITGGGTDTQYF	TGTGCCAGCAGCCTAATAACAGGGGGCGGAACAGATACGCAGTATTTT
TRBJ2-2	TRBD1	TRBV19	CASSRAGGSGELFF	TGTGCCAGTAGTAGAGCAGGGGGTTCCGGGGAGCTGTTTTTT
TRBJ1-4	NA	TRBV7-2	CASSSDLLANEKLFF	TGTGCCAGCAGCTCGGACCTTCTAGCTAATGAAAAACTGTTTTTT
TRBJ2-7	NA	TRBV6-2/TRBV6-3	CASSFSSYEQYF	TGTGCCAGCAGTTTTAGCTCCTACGAGCAGTACTTC
TRBJ1-5	TRBD1	TRBV6-5	CASSRTGGSNQPQHF	TGTGCCAGCAGCCGGACAGGAGGTAGCAATCAGCCCCAGCATTTT
TRBJ2-1	TRBD2	TRBV3-1/TRBV3-2	CASSPIAGGRLNEQFF	TGTGCCAGCAGCCCAATAGCGGGGGGGCGGCTGAATGAGCAGTTCTTC
TRBJ1-5	NA	TRBV27	CASSFTGTQPQHF	TGTGCCAGCAGTTTTACCGGGACGCAGCCCCAGCATTTT
TRBJ2-5	NA	TRBV7-2	CASSLAGGGETQYF	TGTGCCAGCAGCTTAGCGGGGGGTGGAGAGACCCAGTACTTC
TRBJ2-2	NA	TRBV11-3	CASSLGEGWTGELFF	TGTGCCAGCAGCTTAGGAGAGGGATGGACCGGGGAGCTGTTTTTT
TRBJ1-1	NA	TRBV18	CASSPLSPGRTEAFF	TGTGCCAGCTCACCACTAAGTCCTGGGAGGACTGAAGCTTTCTTT
TRBJ1-3	NA	TRBV3-1/TRBV3-2	CASSQEAGPGNTIYF	TGTGCCAGCAGCCAAGAAGCAGGGCCTGGAAACACCATATATTTT
TRBJ2-6	TRBD1	TRBV2	CASTRDRVEANVLTF	TGTGCCAGCACCCGGGACAGGGTAGAGGCCAACGTCCTGACTTTC
TRBJ1-2	NA	TRBV18	CASSPLLAAAGYGYTF	TGTGCCAGCTCACCCCTCTTAGCGGCGGCGGGCTATGGCTACACCTTC
TRBJ1-1	NA	TRBV27	CASSSGGHNLLAFF	TGTGCCAGCAGTTCCGGGGGACACAATCTTCTAGCTTTCTTT
TRBJ2-1	NA	TRBV2	CASSGGSYNEQFF	TGTGCCAGCAGTGGGGGCTCCTACAATGAGCAGTTCTTC
TRBJ1-4	NA	TRBV28	CASSLPEATNEKLFF	TGTGCCAGCAGTTTACCTGAAGCAACTAATGAAAAACTGTTTTTT
TRBJ1-1	NA	TRBV5-5	CASSLVLNTEAFF	TGTGCCAGCAGCTTGGTTTTGAACACTGAAGCTTTCTTT
TRBJ1-3	NA	TRBV2	CASRDSRARGNTIYF	TGTGCCAGCAGAGACTCGAGGGCCCGAGGAAACACCATATATTTT
TRBJ2-7	NA	TRBV4-1	CASSLRTETDYEQYF	TGCGCCAGCAGCCTTAGGACTGAAACGGACTACGAGCAGTACTTC
TRBJ1-1	NA	TRBV2	CASSENRVGEAFF	TGTGCCAGCAGTGAGAACAGGGTAGGTGAAGCTTTCTTT
TRBJ1-4	NA	TRBV6-1	CASSEAGGMDEKLFF	TGTGCCAGCAGTGAAGCTGGGGGAATGGATGAAAAACTGTTTTTT
TRBJ1-3	TRBD1	TRBV30	CAWSAPGDRVGNTIYF	TGTGCCTGGAGTGCCCCCGGGGACAGGGTTGGAAACACCATATATTTT
TRBJ1-6	NA	TRBV30	CASTGTFNSPLHF	TGTGCCTCAACAGGGACTTTTAACTCACCCCTCCACTTT